Described below is a single T cell receptor beta chain sequence and its context. The method was immunoSEQ multiplex PCR; TCRdb's version includes in-frame clones alone and lacks a portion of them. The data contain more than 95,000 clones, 75% to 90% of them singletons. The V gene's germline CDR1 is MNHEY and CDR2 SVGAGI. This CDR3 has 15 amino acids. V was shortened by 0 bases and J by 7 bases, with 13 bases between the two germline ends. The sample belongs to a study of blood T cell repertoires in COVID-19. The chain employs TRBV6-5 and TRBJ2-1, with D possibly matching TRBD2 (6 bases). This receptor was obtained from a man aged 55 to 70 with acute or convalescent COVID-19. The sequencing sample was made of peripheral blood. The CDR3 protein is CASSYSRDPLNEQFF. The CDR3 DNA reads as TGTGCCAGCAGTTACTCGCGGGACCCGCTAAATGAGCAGTTCTTC.